A selection of T cell receptor beta chains follows, all from one sample in a study of glioma-infiltrating T cells after dendritic cell vaccination. Produced via immunoSEQ multiplex PCR; TCRdb's table is partial and in-frame only. The table shows fewer than 85,000 clones, with 70% to 90% occurring only once. This specimen consisted of blood, obtained before dendritic cell vaccination. These TCRs come from a human donor with glioblastoma. The CDR3 runs from the conserved cysteine through the conserved F or W. The D gene is left open where the match is weak. Where a row states a size, it is once, few, many or the class of an expanded clone; other rows omit it.

>NA|15|TRBJ1-2|NA|TRBV5-4
CASSLVQEAVYGYTF
TGTGCCAGCAGCTTGGTGCAGGAAGCCGTCTATGGCTACACCTTC
>TRBD2|15|TRBJ2-5|NA|TRBV27
CASSPGLAGLETQYF
TGTGCCAGCAGTCCTGGACTAGCGGGATTAGAGACCCAGTACTTC
>NA|13|TRBJ1-1|NA|TRBV5-1
CASSPGQGTEAFF
TGCGCCAGCAGCCCGGGTCAGGGCACTGAAGCTTTCTTT
>NA|14|TRBJ1-2|NA|TRBV9
CASSVGTVREGYTF
TGTGCCAGCAGCGTAGGCACAGTGAGAGAGGGCTACACCTTC
>TRBD1|14|TRBJ1-2|NA|TRBV7-3
CASSSGQGGYGYTF
TGTGCCAGCAGCTCGGGACAGGGTGGTTATGGCTACACCTTC
>TRBD2|16|TRBJ2-1|NA|TRBV27
CASSFSGLAGGGEQFF
TGTGCCAGCAGTTTTTCCGGACTAGCGGGAGGAGGTGAGCAGTTCTTC
>NA|13|TRBJ1-3|NA|TRBV29-1
CSVRRLGGNTIYF
TGCAGCGTTAGGCGGTTAGGTGGAAACACCATATATTTT
>TRBD2|15|TRBJ2-7|once|TRBV6-1
CASSSRTSEDYEQYF
TGTGCCAGCAGTTCCCGGACTAGCGAGGACTACGAGCAGTACTTC
>NA|15|TRBJ1-3|NA|TRBV4-1
CASSLRESSGNTIYF
TGCGCCAGCAGCCTCCGGGAAAGTTCAGGAAACACCATATATTTT
>TRBD2|15|TRBJ2-1|NA|TRBV15
CATSRGLGGYNEQFF
TGTGCCACCAGCCGAGGACTAGGCGGCTACAATGAGCAGTTCTTC
>NA|16|TRBJ2-1|NA|TRBV5-4
CASSAPDRLPYNEQFF
TGTGCCAGCAGCGCCCCCGACAGGTTACCCTACAATGAGCAGTTCTTC
>TRBD1|15|TRBJ1-2|NA|TRBV5-6
CASSSTRQGAYGYTF
TGTGCCAGCAGCTCCACACGACAGGGGGCATATGGCTACACCTTC
>TRBD1|14|TRBJ1-1|NA|TRBV7-3
CASSPGQASPGAFF
TGTGCCAGCAGCCCTGGACAGGCTTCCCCCGGAGCTTTCTTT
>TRBD1|14|TRBJ2-7|NA|TRBV2
CASYYGDRGNEQYF
TGTGCCAGCTATTACGGGGACAGGGGCAACGAGCAGTACTTC